The 13 T cell receptor beta chains below were found in one sample sequenced in a study of OX40 agonist ivuxolimab in advanced cancers. Here immunoSEQ multiplex PCR was the method, and the copy in TCRdb shows in-frame clones only, minus some. This table has fewer than 85,000 clones, 90% appearing once. This material consisted of CD4+ or CD8+ T cells sorted from blood, taken in a trial of the OX40 agonist ivuxolimab. All receptors derive from an adult with an advanced solid tumor such as melanoma, head and neck, liver or kidney cancer.

The chain is built from TRBV9 and TRBJ1-2; tentative D call: TRBD1 (6 bases). Germline CDR1 is SGDLS and CDR2 is YYNGEE. Trimming stripped 4 bases from V and 8 bases from J, with 24 bases between. This CDR3 is 16 amino acids long. In DNA form, the CDR3 reads TGTGCCAGCAGCACTCGTAGAGGGGGGTTTCGGGAGGGCTACACCTTC. Its protein product is CASSTRRGGFREGYTF.

The chain uses TRBV25-1 and TRBJ2-1, with 7 nucleotides matching TRBD1. The germline V gene encodes CDR1 MGHDK and CDR2 SYGVNS. The CDR3 length is 14 residues. V dropped 6 bases and J dropped 6; count of bases not matched to a gene: 8. In nucleotides, the CDR3 is TGTGCCAGCAGCTCCTCGACAGGGTCCAATGAGCAGTTCTTC. Protein sequence: CASSSSTGSNEQFF.

This sequence joins TRBV7-2 and TRBJ1-1; D is possibly TRBD1 (6 bases). The CDR3 has 15 amino acids. Trimming shortened V by 4 bases and J by 3 bases, and 15 bases separated the two germline ends. CDR1 is SGHTA, CDR2 FQGNSA, per germline. In DNA form, the CDR3 reads TGTGCCAGCAGCTCGAACAGGGCCAGGTACACTGAAGCTTTCTTT. This translates into CASSSNRARYTEAFF.

The CDR3 DNA reads TGCAGCGTACGTGGACTAGCCGCGGGTACAGATACGCAGTATTTT. It specifies CSVRGLAAGTDTQYF. The chain uses TRBV29-1 and TRBJ2-3, with 8 bases lining up with TRBD2. This CDR3 region has 15 residues. Germline CDR1 reads SQVTM; CDR2 reads ANQGSEA. V lost 6 bases, J lost 3 bases, and 11 bases stayed unmatched.

J is TRBJ1-5 and V is TRBV29-1; no reliable D call. Trimming removed 7 bases at V and 7 bases at J, with 17 bases between. The CDR3 loop spans 13 amino acids. Looked up from germline, CDR1 is SQVTM and CDR2 is ANQGSEA. In nucleotides, the CDR3 is TGCAGCGCAAAGGCGGATGGTGGGCAGCCCCAGCATTTT. It is translated as CSAKADGGQPQHF.

This clone was seen once. The chain employs TRBV9 and TRBJ1-2, with 8 nucleotides matching TRBD1. V shed 6 bases and J 1 base; nucleotides not matched to a gene: 11. Germline V CDR1 and CDR2: SGDLS, YYNGEE. This CDR3 is 16 amino acids long. The CDR3 is CASTAGTGTYNYGYTF. CDR3 coding DNA: TGTGCCAGCACCGCCGGGACAGGTACTTATAACTATGGCTACACCTTC. Complete variable domain (other parts from reference TRBV9 and TRBJ1-2): DSGVTQTPKHLITATGQRVTLRCSPRSGDLSVYWYQQSLDQGLQFLIQYYNGEERAKGNILERFSAQQFPDLHSELNLSSLELGDSALYFCASTAGTGTYNYGYTFGSGTRLTVV.

The J gene is TRBJ2-5, the V gene TRBV13; 8 bases map to TRBD2. The CDR3 has 16 residues. The trim removed 5 bases at V and 5 bases at J, leaving 13 bases unmatched. Germline V gene lookup returns CDR1 PRHDT and CDR2 FYEKMQ (reference sequence). The chain's CDR3 is CASSRRVAGKKETQYF. CDR3 nucleotide sequence: TGTGCCAGCAGCCGACGGGTAGCGGGGAAGAAGGAGACCCAGTACTTC. Looking up the rest from reference TRBV13 and TRBJ2-5 gives the full variable domain: AAGVIQSPRHLIKEKRETATLKCYPIPRHDTVYWYQQGPGQDPQFLISFYEKMQSDKGSIPDRFSAQQFSDYHSELNMSSLELGDSALYFCASSRRVAGKKETQYFGPGTRLLVL.

This sequence joins TRBV5-1 and TRBJ2-3; D not resolved. Deletions cut 3 bases from V and 1 base from J, with 18 bases between. CDR3 length: 17 residues. The germline V gene encodes CDR1 SGHRS and CDR2 YFSETQ. CDR3 loop: CASSYNGLPGGTDTQYF. The CDR3 DNA is TGCGCCAGCAGCTACAATGGGCTACCAGGCGGCACAGATACGCAGTATTTT.

The chain combines TRBV19 with TRBJ2-1; the match to TRBD2 covers 11 bases. The CDR3 contains 15 residues. CDR1 is LNHDA and CDR2 is SQIVND in the germline V gene (reference sequence). J lost 8 bases, V lost 4 bases, and 7 bases had no gene match. The CDR3 is CASSNGLAGGDEQFF. The CDR3 DNA sequence: TGTGCCAGTAGTAACGGACTAGCGGGTGGGGATGAGCAGTTCTTC.

The chain employs TRBV5-1 and TRBJ2-5, with unresolved D. The CDR3 is 16 amino acids. Germline-derived CDR1 and CDR2 are SGHRS and YFSETQ. Trimming pared 3 bases from V and 6 bases from J, leaving 21 bases between. The CDR3 spells CASSYNRDTVWKTQYF. In nucleotides, the CDR3 is TGCGCCAGCAGCTATAACCGAGACACCGTTTGGAAGACCCAGTACTTC.

The genes are TRBV18 and TRBJ2-1, with 12 bases aligning to TRBD2. This CDR3 spans 16 amino acids. V trimming: 5 bases; J trimming: 9 bases; junction bases outside the gene matches: 11. Germline V lookup: CDR1 KGHSH, CDR2 LQKENI. CDR3 region: CASSVTSGGLFGEQFF. The DNA for the CDR3 is TGTGCCAGCTCAGTTACTAGCGGGGGGCTTTTCGGTGAGCAGTTCTTC. The full variable domain, with the rest looked up from reference TRBV18 and TRBJ2-1, is NAGVMQNPRHLVRRRGQEARLRCSPMKGHSHVYWYRQLPEEGLKFMVYLQKENIIDESGMPKERFSAEFPKEGPSILRIQQVVRGDSAAYFCASSVTSGGLFGEQFFGPGTRLTVL.

The gene calls are TRBV18 and TRBJ2-2; D is ambiguous. Trimming stripped 3 bases from V and 1 base from J, with 9 bases between. Per germline, CDR1 KGHSH and CDR2 LQKENI. This CDR3 region has 15 residues. CDR3 loop: CASSPSRMNTGELFF. The CDR3 DNA follows: TGTGCCAGCTCACCCTCCCGCATGAACACCGGGGAGCTGTTTTTT.

The CDR3 sequence is CASSEDPGQGRKTQYF. In DNA, the CDR3 is TGTGCCAGCAGTGAAGACCCGGGGCAGGGGAGAAAGACCCAGTACTTC. The chain joins TRBV2 to TRBJ2-5, with D perhaps TRBD1 (6 bases). The CDR3 has 16 residues. The ends were cut back, 1 base at V and 6 bases at J, with 18 bases in the middle. Looked up from germline, CDR1 is SNHLY and CDR2 is FYNNEI.